This T cell receptor beta chain came from a study of blood T cell repertoires in COVID-19. Sequencing was performed with immunoSEQ multiplex PCR; in TCRdb, only in-frame clones are kept and a portion is missing. The data show 190,000 or so clones, with approximately 87% seen just once and roughly 0.9% held by the top ten. The V end was cut by 1 base, the J end by 0 bases, with 13 bases between. Germline CDR1 is SGHTS and CDR2 is YDEGEE. The CDR3 extends over 17 amino acids. This rearrangement joins TRBV5-8 to TRBJ2-2; D uncertain. Sequences were obtained from peripheral blood. This TCR was sampled from a woman younger than 30 who had recovered from COVID-19. The CDR3 coding sequence is TGTGCCAGCAGCTTGTTAGCCGCGCTCGCGAACACCGGGGAGCTGTTTTTT. Protein product: CASSLLAALANTGELFF.